One and the same sample provided the 14 T cell receptor beta chains below, sequenced in a study of blood T cell repertoires in COVID-19. Only in-frame clones appear in the TCRdb table, and some are missing; sequencing was by immunoSEQ multiplex PCR. This table holds about 70,000 clones, about 80% found once. The sample taken for sequencing was peripheral blood. The receptors shown here come from a woman between 65 and 79 years old with acute or convalescent COVID-19.

The J gene is TRBJ1-5, the V gene TRBV9, with D unresolved. The V end lost 0 bases, the J end lost 7 bases, and 8 bases lay between the germline ends. Germline V lookup: CDR1 SGDLS, CDR2 YYNGEE. This CDR3 is 13 amino acids long. CDR3 in DNA: TGTGCCAGCAGCGTAGGAGGAAGACAGCCCCAGCATTTT. Protein: CASSVGGRQPQHF. Based on the CDR3 plus reference TRBV9 and TRBJ1-5, the full variable domain is DSGVTQTPKHLITATGQRVTLRCSPRSGDLSVYWYQQSLDQGLQFLIQYYNGEERAKGNILERFSAQQFPDLHSELNLSSLELGDSALYFCASSVGGRQPQHFGDGTRLSIL.

In its sample, this clone was seen once. The rearrangement links TRBV5-1 to TRBJ1-3; D gene unclear. This CDR3 spans 16 amino acids. The germline CDR1 and CDR2 sequences are SGHRS and YFSETQ. Trimming removed 0 bases from V and 0 bases from J, with 10 bases in between. CDR3 DNA sequence: TGCGCCAGCAGCTTGGTGGGCCTCAGCTCTGGAAACACCATATATTTT. Its protein is CASSLVGLSSGNTIYF. Based on the CDR3 plus reference TRBV5-1 and TRBJ1-3, the full variable domain is KAGVTQTPRYLIKTRGQQVTLSCSPISGHRSVSWYQQTPGQGLQFLFEYFSETQRNKGNFPGRFSGRQFSNSRSEMNVSTLELGDSALYLCASSLVGLSSGNTIYFGEGSWLTVV.

The rearrangement links TRBV6-2 or TRBV6-3 to TRBJ2-3; 7 nucleotides line up with TRBD2. CDR1 and CDR2 (germline): MNHEY, SVGEGT. V lost 5 bases and J lost 5; bases outside the gene matches: 16. This CDR3 region has 17 residues. CDR3 coding DNA: TGTGCCAGCAGTGGAAGGACTAGTTGGGGTGTGAGAGATACGCAGTATTTT. Protein product: CASSGRTSWGVRDTQYF.

To note about this clone: An end of the junction does not agree with germline; a read error may underlie this. V gene TRBV6-1 combines with J gene TRBJ2-4, with D uncertain. This CDR3 comprises 11 residues. Germline loops: CDR1 MNHNS, CDR2 SASEGT. The CDR3, as DNA: TGTGCCAGCAGTGAGTCTTCCAAGCCCAACTTC. Translating it yields CASSESSKPNF.

The chain is built from TRBV5-6 and TRBJ1-3; D remains unclear. Between the trimmed V and J ends, which lost 4 bases and 0 bases, there was a span of 8 bases. Germline CDR1 is SGHDT and CDR2 is YYEEEE. The CDR3 spans 14 residues. This CDR3 is CASSTTGSGNTIYF. The CDR3 DNA is TGTGCCAGCAGCACGACGGGCTCTGGAAACACCATATATTTT.

V usage is TRBV5-6 and J usage is TRBJ1-1; maybe TRBD1 (5 bases). CDR1 and CDR2 (germline): SGHDT, YYEEEE. V was pared by 7 bases and J by 2 bases, with 21 bases between. This CDR3 is 16 amino acids long. CDR3 sequence reads: CASAGGTGWGNTEAFF. CDR3 sequence (DNA): TGTGCCAGCGCAGGCGGGACGGGATGGGGTAACACTGAAGCTTTCTTT.

This clone was recorded a few times. The identical CDR3 is also encoded by other nucleotide sequences in the sample. V gene TRBV7-9 combines with J gene TRBJ1-1; D may be TRBD1 (5 bases). This CDR3 has 15 amino acids. Trimming cost V 5 bases and J 3 bases, with 16 bases left between them. The V gene's germline CDR1 is SEHNR and CDR2 FQNEAQ (reference sequence). CDR3 sequence reads: CASSLLDGGDTEAFF. Here the CDR3 DNA reads TGTGCCAGCAGCCTCCTGGACGGAGGGGACACTGAAGCTTTCTTT.

The chain couples TRBV2 to TRBJ2-2, with 7 bases identical to TRBD2. Germline V CDR1 and CDR2: SNHLY, FYNNEI. CDR3 length: 15 residues. Unmatched junction bases numbered 9, after V lost 11 bases and J lost 0 bases. This CDR3 reads CAGRGVLSNTGELFF. DNA of the CDR3: TGTGCCGGTCGGGGGGTCTTATCGAACACCGGGGAGCTGTTTTTT.

The sample holds a few counts of this clone. The V and J genes are TRBV30 and TRBJ2-3; D is unresolved. With 4 bases removed from V and 3 bases from J, the gap between germline ends came to 11 bases. CDR1 and CDR2 from the germline V gene are GTSNPN and SVGIG (reference sequence). The CDR3 runs to 13 residues. The CDR3 spells CAWNSIKTDTQYF. The CDR3 nucleotides are TGTGCCTGGAACAGCATCAAGACAGATACGCAGTATTTT.

The rearrangement joins TRBV11-2 to TRBJ2-5; D might be TRBD2 (6 bases). V was clipped by 5 bases and J by 5 bases, with 12 bases between them. The CDR3 is 13 amino acids. Per germline, CDR1 SGHAT and CDR2 FQNNGV. DNA of the CDR3: TGTGCCAGCAGCCGGGGGACCAAGGAGACCCAGTACTTC. Amino acids: CASSRGTKETQYF.

This clone is a singleton in its sample. V usage is TRBV27 and J usage is TRBJ1-2; TRBD1 is a possible D gene (5 bases). Germline CDR1 is MNHEY and CDR2 is SMNVEV (reference sequence). V gave up 7 bases and J gave up 8 bases, with 14 bases separating them. The CDR3 consists of 12 residues. The CDR3 protein is CASTGGVEGYTF. In DNA form, the CDR3 reads TGTGCCAGCACGGGGGGAGTGGAGGGCTACACCTTC.

This clone was picked up a small number of times. The rearrangement links TRBV4-2 to TRBJ2-2; D uncertain. Trimming took 0 bases from V and 0 from J, leaving 11 bases between them. The CDR3 extends over 17 amino acids. CDR1 is LGHNA and CDR2 is YNFKEQ in the germline V gene. The CDR3 bases are TGTGCCAGCAGCCAAGAAATTGGCGGCGCGAACACCGGGGAGCTGTTTTTT. Residues: CASSQEIGGANTGELFF.

The chain uses TRBV5-4 and TRBJ2-2, with 7 bases aligning to TRBD2. The CDR3 length is 15 residues. CDR1 and CDR2 from the germline V gene are SGHNT and YYREEE (reference sequence). V gave up 0 bases and J gave up 3 bases; unmatched junction bases: 2. CDR3 in DNA: TGTGCCAGCAGCTTGGGGGCGGGAGACACCGGGGAGCTGTTTTTT. Translating gives CASSLGAGDTGELFF.

The chain's CDR3 is CASSPRAGGNEQFF. The CDR3, as DNA: TGTGCCAGCAGCCCCCGGGCGGGGGGAAATGAGCAGTTCTTC. V is TRBV2 and J is TRBJ2-1; 8 nucleotides match TRBD2. The junction had 8 bases not matched to a gene; V was cut back by 6 bases and J by 7 bases. CDR3 size: 14 residues. Germline V CDR1 and CDR2: SNHLY, FYNNEI.